This T cell receptor beta chain was observed in a study of blood T cell repertoires in COVID-19. For the study at large: Sites across the United States, Italy and Spain contributed samples from acute and convalescent COVID-19. In each case, the material was cDNA or gDNA derived from T cells, B-cell-depleted T cells, or PBMCs.

Trimming took off 3 bases at V and 1 base at J, with 6 bases between the two ends. Germline values: CDR1 SGHDN, CDR2 FVKESK. CDR3 length equals 13 residues. In the original workflow: Counts of nucleated cells, estimated from reference gene primer amplification, were obtained. Measured with immunoSEQ multiplex PCR; TCRdb has only the in-frame clones, and not every one. V and J calls and clone size are copied from that table; D and trimming were computed from the DNA. The data contain roughly 68,000 clones, 85% of them seen just once; the ten biggest clones take up approximately 25%. Sequencing used peripheral blood. This TCR was recovered from a man aged 45-60 years with acute or convalescent COVID-19. The gene calls are TRBV14 and TRBJ1-2; unclear D gene. The CDR3 region has the DNA TGTGCCAGCAGCCAGAACATTAACTATGGCTACACCTTC. Translating gives CASSQNINYGYTF.